The TCR beta chain under discussion was sequenced for a study of T-cell memory formation after mild COVID-19. Notes on the study in general: Contracting CD8+ clones were enriched in EMRA, CD4+ mainly in CM and EM.

CDR1 and CDR2 from the germline V gene are SGHRS and YFSETQ. CDR3 length: 14 amino acids. V shed 5 bases and J 5 bases; nucleotides not matched to a gene: 6. This clonotype was counted between two and nine times. What it binds is unknown. TCRdb used MiXCR to reprocess the 5' RACE reads, holding one entry per CDR3 protein. The repertoire has about 310,000 distinct CDR3 sequences, 15% to 20% of them found once; the top ten carry 20% to 25%. The clonotype originates from a man aged 18-30 years who had mild COVID-19 (a few samples of this study predate the infection). Cell type and time point are not known. This chain uses TRBV5-1 with TRBJ1-4; 7 positions match TRBD1. Input material: PBMCs or a T cell subset sorted from them (not recorded which). The CDR3 reads CASRPGQLNEKLFF. CDR3 nucleotide sequence: TGCGCCAGCAGACCGGGACAGTTAAATGAAAAACTGTTTTTT.